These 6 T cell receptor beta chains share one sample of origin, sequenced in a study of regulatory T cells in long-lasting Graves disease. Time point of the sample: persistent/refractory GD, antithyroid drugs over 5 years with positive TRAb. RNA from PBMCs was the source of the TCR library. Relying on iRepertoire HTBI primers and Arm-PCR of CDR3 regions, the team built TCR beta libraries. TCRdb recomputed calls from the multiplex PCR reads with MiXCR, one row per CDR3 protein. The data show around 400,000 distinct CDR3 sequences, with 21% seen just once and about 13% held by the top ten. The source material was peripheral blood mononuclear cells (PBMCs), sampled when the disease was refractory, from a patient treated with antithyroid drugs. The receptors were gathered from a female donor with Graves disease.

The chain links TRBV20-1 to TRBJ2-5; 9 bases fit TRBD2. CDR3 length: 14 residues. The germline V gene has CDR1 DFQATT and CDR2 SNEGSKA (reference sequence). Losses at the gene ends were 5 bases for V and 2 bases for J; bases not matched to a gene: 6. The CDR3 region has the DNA TGCAGTGCTTGCTCTAGCGGGGCACAAGAGACCCAGTACTTC. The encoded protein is CSACSSGAQETQYF.

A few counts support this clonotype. In DNA form, the CDR3 reads TGTGCCAGCAGCTTGGATGGCGCCGGAGGCGAGCCCCAGCATTTT. The encoded protein is CASSLDGAGGEPQHF. The J gene is TRBJ1-5, the V gene TRBV5-8, with D hard to call. The CDR3 is made up of 15 amino acids. Trimming removed 0 bases from V and 8 bases from J, with 15 bases in between. In germline, CDR1 is SGHTS, CDR2 YDEGEE.

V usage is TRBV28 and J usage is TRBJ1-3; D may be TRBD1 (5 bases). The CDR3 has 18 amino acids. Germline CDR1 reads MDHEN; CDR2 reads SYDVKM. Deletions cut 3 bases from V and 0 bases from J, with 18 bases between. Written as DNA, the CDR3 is TGTGCCAGCAGTTTGAGGGGAGCGGGGTTAAGCTCTGGAAACACCATATATTTT. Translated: CASSLRGAGLSSGNTIYF.

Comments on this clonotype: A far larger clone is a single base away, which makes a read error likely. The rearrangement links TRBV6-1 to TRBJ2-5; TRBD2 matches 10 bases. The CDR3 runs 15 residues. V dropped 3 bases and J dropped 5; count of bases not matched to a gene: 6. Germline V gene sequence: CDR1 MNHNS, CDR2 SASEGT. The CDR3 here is CASSDRTSGMETQYF. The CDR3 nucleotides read TGTGCCAGCAGTGACAGGACTAGCGGTATGGAGACCCAGTACTTC.

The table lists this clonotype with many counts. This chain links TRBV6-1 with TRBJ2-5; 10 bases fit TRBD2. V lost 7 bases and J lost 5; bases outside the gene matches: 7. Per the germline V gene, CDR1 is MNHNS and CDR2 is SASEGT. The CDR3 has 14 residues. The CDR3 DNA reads TGTGCCAGCAACTTACAAGCGGGAGGGGAGACCCAGTACTTC. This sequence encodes CASNLQAGGETQYF.

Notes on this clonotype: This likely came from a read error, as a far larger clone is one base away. The CDR3 is CVSSLGGITEAFF. The DNA of the CDR3 is TGTGTCAGCAGTTTGGGGGGGATCACTGAAGCTTTCTTT. This chain joins TRBV12-3 or TRBV12-4 and TRBJ2-3, with a possible D match to TRBD1 (5 bases). The DNA end is a closer match to TRBJ1-1, so the J assignment may be wrong. CDR3 length equals 13 residues.